Listed below are T cell receptor beta chains from one sample, sequenced in a study of shared clonotypes between healthy human individuals. This table comes from immunoSEQ multiplex PCR, and its TCRdb copy is limited to in-frame clones, with some not included. The sample holds fewer than 700,000 clones, around 78% seen once. Sequencing input: PBMCs. The receptors were gathered from a woman aged 40 to 50 in good health. Some clones in this sample may be carry-over from other donors' samples. Both conserved end residues are part of each CDR3. A D gene is named only where the DNA matches it firmly. Part of the rows lack a size; the others show once, few, many or a class for expanded clones.

TRBJ2-5 NA 14 TRBV15 NA TGTGCCACCAGCAGAGTAGGGGGGCGGGAGACCCAGTACTTC CATSRVGGRETQYF
TRBJ1-2 NA 13 TRBV5-1 NA TGCGCCAGCAGCTTGGCCGAAGGGCCCGGCTACACCTTC CASSLAEGPGYTF
TRBJ2-7 TRBD1 15 TRBV5-1 NA TGCGCCAGCAGCTCGAATCCGGGACAGGGAGTCGAGCAGTACTTC CASSSNPGQGVEQYF
TRBJ1-5 TRBD1 15 TRBV19 NA TGTGCCAGTAGTATTACGGACAGGGAAAATCAGCCCCAGCATTTT CASSITDRENQPQHF
TRBJ2-2 TRBD2 18 TRBV10-2 NA TGCGCCAGCAGTGTCAACGTCGGGACTAGCGGGAGCACCGGGGAGCTGTTTTTT CASSVNVGTSGSTGELFF
TRBJ2-5 NA 16 TRBV4-3 NA TGCGCCAGCAGCCAAGATACCCCAGGGGGAGGAGAGACCCAGTACTTC CASSQDTPGGGETQYF
TRBJ2-2 NA 16 TRBV28 NA TGTGCCAGCAGTGGCGCTACGGGACTCCTCACCGGGGAGCTGTTTTTT CASSGATGLLTGELFF
TRBJ1-5 NA 16 TRBV5-5 once TGTGCCAGCAGCCCTACCGGGAGTTTGGCCTATCAGCCCCAGCATTTT CASSPTGSLAYQPQHF
TRBJ1-1 TRBD1 12 TRBV29-1 NA TGCAGCATTGAAAGACAGGGGGAGGAAGCTTTCTTT CSIERQGEEAFF
TRBJ1-1 NA 18 TRBV27 NA TGTGCCAGCAGTTTATATGGCCCCCCCGCGGGGGTCTACACTGAAGCTTTCTTT CASSLYGPPAGVYTEAFF
TRBJ2-7 NA 14 TRBV18 NA TGTGCCAGCTCACCACCGCAGGGAACCTACGAGCAGTACTTC CASSPPQGTYEQYF
TRBJ2-5 NA 16 TRBV9 NA TGTGCCAGCAGCGAAATGGGGCGGGGCCCCCGAGAGACCCAGTACTTC CASSEMGRGPRETQYF
TRBJ1-5 NA 13 TRBV7-3 NA TGTGCCAGCAGCTCATTACATGGTCAGCCCCAGCATTTT CASSSLHGQPQHF
TRBJ1-1 NA 14 TRBV2 many TGTGCCAGCAGTGGGGTCGACAGGAACACTGAAGCTTTCTTT CASSGVDRNTEAFF
TRBJ2-1 NA 15 TRBV28 NA TGTGCCAGCAGTTCCAGGAGGAGCTCCTACAATGAGCAGTTCTTC CASSSRRSSYNEQFF
TRBJ1-1 TRBD1 15 TRBV5-1 NA TGCGCCAGCAGCCCATCGGACAGGGGACGGAGGTTAGCTTTCTTT CASSPSDRGRRLAFF
TRBJ2-3 TRBD1 16 TRBV30 NA TGTGCCTGGAGCCCGCTGGGGACAGGGGCCACAGATACGCAGTATTTT CAWSPLGTGATDTQYF
TRBJ2-1 TRBD2 20 TRBV19 NA TGTGCCAGTAGTATTTTGCAGGGAGGTTCATCTAGCGGGAGTGGGAATGAGCAGTTCTTC CASSILQGGSSSGSGNEQFF
TRBJ2-2 TRBD1 15 TRBV30 NA TGTGCCTGGAGTGGGGGACAGGGGGCATTCGGGGAGCTGTTTTTT CAWSGGQGAFGELFF
TRBJ2-7 NA 12 TRBV6-1 NA TGTGCCAGCAGGTATCAGTACTACGAGCAGTACTTC CASRYQYYEQYF
TRBJ2-5 TRBD2 14 TRBV27 NA TGTGCCAGCTCAACACTAGCGGGAGTGGAGACCCAGTACTTC CASSTLAGVETQYF
TRBJ2-7 NA 12 TRBV7-6 NA TGTGCCAGCAGCCCCGGGGGCTACGAGCAGTACTTC CASSPGGYEQYF
TRBJ2-1 TRBD2 14 TRBV30 once TGTGCCTGGAGTGTACTAGCGGAAGACAATGAGCAGTTCTTC CAWSVLAEDNEQFF
TRBJ1-4 NA 13 TRBV28 NA TGTGCCAGCAGTTTAAATGCTAATGAAAAACTGTTTTTT CASSLNANEKLFF
TRBJ2-3 NA 15 TRBV5-1 NA TGCGCCAGCAGCTTGGACTCTCCGGACACAGATACGCAGTATTTT CASSLDSPDTDTQYF
TRBJ2-3 TRBD2 16 TRBV28 NA TGTGCCAGCAGTGAGGCTCGAGCGGGAGAACATGGTACGCAGTATTTT CASSEARAGEHGTQYF
TRBJ1-1 TRBD1 15 TRBV7-6 many TGTGCCAGCAGCTCAAGACAGGGGGAGGACACTGAAGCTTTCTTT CASSSRQGEDTEAFF
TRBJ2-7 TRBD2 14 TRBV9 NA TGTGCCAGCAGCGTGACTAGCGGCCCTTACGAGCAGTACTTC CASSVTSGPYEQYF
TRBJ2-5 TRBD2 15 TRBV9 NA TGTGCCAGCAGCGTACTTGGACTAGCGGAAGAGACCCAGTACTTC CASSVLGLAEETQYF
TRBJ2-1 NA 13 TRBV5-1 few TGCGCCAGCAGCCGACAGGAGTACAATGAGCAGTTCTTC CASSRQEYNEQFF
TRBJ2-7 TRBD2 15 TRBV5-1 few TGCGCCAGCAGCTTGGGGGCGCGGGAGGGACAAGAGCAGTACTTC CASSLGAREGQEQYF
TRBJ1-1 NA 12 TRBV28 few TGTGCCAGCATCGTGGGGAACACTGAAGCTTTCTTT CASIVGNTEAFF
TRBJ2-3 NA 14 TRBV7-2 NA TGTGCCAGCAGCCCAGGACTAAGTGCAGATACGCAGTATTTT CASSPGLSADTQYF
TRBJ1-1 NA 14 TRBV11-2 NA TGTGCCAGCAGTTTCGCCGGGACACTCACTGAAGCTTTCTTT CASSFAGTLTEAFF
TRBJ2-2 TRBD1 14 TRBV29-1 NA TGCAGCGTTGGATGGGACAGGAGACCCGGGGAGCTGTTTTTT CSVGWDRRPGELFF
TRBJ2-7 NA 15 TRBV4-1 NA TGCGCCAGCAGCCAAGACTTTCCCAGGGTCTCCGAGCAGTACTTC CASSQDFPRVSEQYF
TRBJ1-1 NA 13 TRBV18 NA TGTGCCAGCTCACCTCTCGGGCTGGCTGAAGCTTTCTTT CASSPLGLAEAFF
TRBJ2-6 NA 16 TRBV21-1 NA TGTGCCAGCAGCAAAGCGCTGGAGGCTGGGGCCAACGTCCTGACTTTC CASSKALEAGANVLTF